The rows below give T cell receptor beta chains drawn from one sample of a study of shared clonotypes between healthy human individuals. Only in-frame clones appear in the TCRdb table, and some are missing; sequencing was by immunoSEQ multiplex PCR. Here the sample spans just over 2,000,000 clones, roughly 95% being singletons. The specimen sequenced was naive CD8+ T cells sorted from blood. The source is a man between 18 and 29 years old in good health. Each CDR3 is given with its conserved first and last residue. D genes are given only for firm matches. Not all rows give a size; the values are once, few, many and, for expanded clones, a class.

size: -; D: -; V: TRBV19; J: TRBJ2-7; CDR3: CASRGSYEQYF; DNA: TGTGCCAGTAGGGGGAGCTACGAGCAGTACTTC
size: -; D: TRBD1; V: TRBV12-5; J: TRBJ1-5; CDR3: CASGSRQGYQPQHF; DNA: TGTGCTAGTGGTTCACGACAGGGTTATCAGCCCCAGCATTTT
size: -; D: TRBD2; V: TRBV28; J: TRBJ2-7; CDR3: CASSNGLAGTYEQYF; DNA: TGTGCCAGCAGTAACGGACTAGCGGGGACATACGAGCAGTACTTC
size: -; D: TRBD2; V: TRBV13; J: TRBJ2-1; CDR3: CASSPRWQFPSGGDNEQFF; DNA: TGTGCCAGCAGCCCAAGGTGGCAGTTTCCTAGCGGGGGAGACAATGAGCAGTTCTTC
size: -; D: TRBD2; V: TRBV11-2; J: TRBJ2-5; CDR3: CASSLLAAQETQYF; DNA: TGTGCCAGCAGCCTCCTAGCGGCTCAAGAGACCCAGTACTTC
size: -; D: TRBD1; V: TRBV11-2; J: TRBJ2-7; CDR3: CASSYLGQGGEQYF; DNA: TGTGCCAGCAGCTATCTAGGACAGGGGGGCGAGCAGTACTTC
size: -; D: TRBD1; V: TRBV6-1; J: TRBJ1-1; CDR3: CASTGQGGAEAFF; DNA: TGTGCCAGCACCGGGCAGGGGGGGGCTGAAGCTTTCTTT
size: -; D: TRBD2; V: TRBV13; J: TRBJ2-7; CDR3: CASSPGLAGLYEQYF; DNA: TGTGCCAGCAGCCCGGGACTAGCGGGCCTATACGAGCAGTACTTC
size: -; D: -; V: TRBV7-9; J: TRBJ2-5; CDR3: CASSLPGRKETQYF; DNA: TGTGCCAGCAGCTTACCGGGGCGGAAAGAGACCCAGTACTTC
size: few; D: -; V: TRBV12-1; J: TRBJ1-3; CDR3: CASSFLDRGDGNTIYF; DNA: TGTGCCAGCAGCTTCCTGGACAGGGGCGATGGAAACACCATATATTTT
size: -; D: TRBD2; V: TRBV9; J: TRBJ2-7; CDR3: CASSVEAGAYEQYF; DNA: TGTGCCAGCAGCGTAGAAGCGGGAGCCTACGAGCAGTACTTC
size: -; D: TRBD2; V: TRBV7-9; J: TRBJ2-7; CDR3: CASSSPGTSGNEQYF; DNA: TGTGCCAGCAGCTCTCCCGGGACTAGCGGGAACGAGCAGTACTTC
size: -; D: TRBD1; V: TRBV14; J: TRBJ1-6; CDR3: CASSQEGWRDRGFILNSPLHF; DNA: TGTGCCAGCAGCCAAGAAGGCTGGCGGGACAGGGGTTTTATATTGAATTCACCCCTCCACTTT
size: -; D: -; V: TRBV5-8; J: TRBJ2-7; CDR3: CASSPGGASSSEQYF; DNA: TGTGCCAGCAGCCCCGGGGGCGCCTCATCGTCCGAGCAGTACTTC
size: -; D: -; V: TRBV2; J: TRBJ2-5; CDR3: CASSPDFQETQYF; DNA: TGTGCCAGCAGTCCTGACTTCCAAGAGACCCAGTACTTC
size: -; D: TRBD2; V: TRBV11-2; J: TRBJ2-7; CDR3: CASSRGRDEQYF; DNA: TGTGCCAGCAGCCGGGGGAGGGACGAGCAGTACTTC
size: -; D: TRBD2; V: TRBV2; J: TRBJ2-7; CDR3: CASSDPSGNSYEQYF; DNA: TGTGCCAGCAGTGACCCTAGCGGGAACTCCTACGAGCAGTACTTC
size: -; D: -; V: TRBV2; J: TRBJ2-3; CDR3: CASSEATEGFTDTQYF; DNA: TGTGCCAGCAGTGAAGCGACCGAGGGGTTCACAGATACGCAGTATTTT
size: -; D: -; V: TRBV27; J: TRBJ2-7; CDR3: CASKYGDEQYF; DNA: TGTGCCAGCAAATATGGAGACGAGCAGTACTTC
size: few; D: TRBD1; V: TRBV16; J: TRBJ1-5; CDR3: CASSQLGTGNQPQHF; DNA: TGTGCCAGCAGCCAGCTGGGGACAGGGAATCAGCCCCAGCATTTT
size: -; D: -; V: TRBV4-1; J: TRBJ1-2; CDR3: CASSQGGVSYGYTF; DNA: TGCGCCAGCAGCCAAGGGGGAGTGAGCTATGGCTACACCTTC
size: -; D: -; V: TRBV7-6; J: TRBJ2-7; CDR3: CASSLEDSYEQYF; DNA: TGTGCCAGCAGCTTAGAGGACAGCTACGAGCAGTACTTC
size: -; D: -; V: TRBV5-1; J: TRBJ2-3; CDR3: CASSLVGPTDTQYF; DNA: TGCGCCAGCAGCTTGGTTGGGCCGACAGATACGCAGTATTTT
size: -; D: -; V: TRBV4-1; J: TRBJ1-1; CDR3: CASSQEGSLTEAFF; DNA: TGCGCCAGCAGCCAAGAGGGTTCTCTAACTGAAGCTTTCTTT
size: -; D: -; V: TRBV10-1; J: TRBJ2-3; CDR3: CASSEFRQKSDTQYF; DNA: TGCGCCAGCAGTGAGTTCCGACAGAAGTCAGATACGCAGTATTTT
size: -; D: -; V: TRBV30; J: TRBJ2-1; CDR3: CAWSRGSHNEQFF; DNA: TGTGCCTGGAGTAGGGGATCCCACAATGAGCAGTTCTTC